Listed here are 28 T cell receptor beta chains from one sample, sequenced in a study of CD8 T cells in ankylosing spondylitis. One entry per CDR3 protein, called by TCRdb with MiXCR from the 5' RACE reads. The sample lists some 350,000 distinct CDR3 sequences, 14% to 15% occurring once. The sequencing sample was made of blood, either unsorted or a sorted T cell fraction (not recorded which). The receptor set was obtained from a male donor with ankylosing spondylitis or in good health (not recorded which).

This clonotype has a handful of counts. In DNA, the CDR3 is TGCGCCAGCAGACGATCGGGGGACTCCAGCACAGATACGCAGTATTTT. Amino acid sequence: CASRRSGDSSTDTQYF. This sequence joins TRBV5-1 and TRBJ2-3, with a weak D call TRBD2 (6 bases). Germline values: CDR1 SGHRS, CDR2 YFSETQ. V was clipped by 5 bases and J by 0 bases, with 16 bases between them. The CDR3 is 16 amino acids.

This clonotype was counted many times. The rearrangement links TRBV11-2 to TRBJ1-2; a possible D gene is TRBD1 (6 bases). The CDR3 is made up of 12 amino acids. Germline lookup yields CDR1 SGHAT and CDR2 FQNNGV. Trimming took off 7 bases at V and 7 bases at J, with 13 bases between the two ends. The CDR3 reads CASTLGGPGYTF. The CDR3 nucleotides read TGTGCCAGCACCCTAGGGGGGCCTGGCTACACCTTC.

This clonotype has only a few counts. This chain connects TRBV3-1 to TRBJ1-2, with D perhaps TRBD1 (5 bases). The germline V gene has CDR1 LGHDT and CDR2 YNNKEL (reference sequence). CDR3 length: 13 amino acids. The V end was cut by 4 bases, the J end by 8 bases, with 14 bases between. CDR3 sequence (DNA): TGTGCCAGCAGCCCCGGGACTCGAGGGGGCTACACCTTC. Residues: CASSPGTRGGYTF.

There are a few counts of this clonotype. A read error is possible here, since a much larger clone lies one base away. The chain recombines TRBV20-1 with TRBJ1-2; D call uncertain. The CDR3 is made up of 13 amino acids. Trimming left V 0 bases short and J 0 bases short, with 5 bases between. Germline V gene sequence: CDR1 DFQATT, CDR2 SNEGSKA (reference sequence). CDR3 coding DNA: TGCAGTGCTAGAGATCAAGCTAACTATGGCTACACCTTC. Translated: CSARDQANYGYTF.

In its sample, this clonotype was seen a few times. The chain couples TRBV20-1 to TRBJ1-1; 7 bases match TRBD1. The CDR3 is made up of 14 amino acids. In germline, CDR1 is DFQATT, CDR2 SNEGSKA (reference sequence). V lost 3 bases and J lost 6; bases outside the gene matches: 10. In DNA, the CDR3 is TGCAGTGCTAGGGTAGGGACAGCGGGAGCTGAAGCTTTCTTT. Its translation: CSARVGTAGAEAFF.

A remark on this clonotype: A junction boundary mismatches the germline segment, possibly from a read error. In DNA form, the CDR3 reads TGCAGTGCGAGAGAAAGCGGGACCCTCGAGCAGTACTTC. It is translated as CSARESGTLEQYF. The chain combines TRBV20-1 with TRBJ2-7; 7 bases fit TRBD2. CDR3 length: 13 amino acids. The germline CDR1 and CDR2 sequences are DFQATT and SNEGSKA (reference sequence).

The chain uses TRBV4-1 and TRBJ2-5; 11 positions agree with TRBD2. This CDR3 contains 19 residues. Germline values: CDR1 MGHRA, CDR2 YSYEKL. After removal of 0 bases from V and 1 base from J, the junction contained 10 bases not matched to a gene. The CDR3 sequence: CASSQDPTSGSGSQETQYF. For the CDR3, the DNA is TGCGCCAGCAGCCAAGATCCCACTAGCGGGAGTGGGAGCCAAGAGACCCAGTACTTC.

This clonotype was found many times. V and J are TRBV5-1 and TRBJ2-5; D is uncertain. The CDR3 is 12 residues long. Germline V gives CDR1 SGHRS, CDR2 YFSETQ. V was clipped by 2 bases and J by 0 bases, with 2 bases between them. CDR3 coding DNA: TGCGCCAGCAGCTTTGACCAAGAGACCCAGTACTTC. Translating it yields CASSFDQETQYF.

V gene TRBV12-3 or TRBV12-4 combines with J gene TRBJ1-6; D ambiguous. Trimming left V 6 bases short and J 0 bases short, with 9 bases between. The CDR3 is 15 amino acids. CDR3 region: CASSPQVSYNSPLHF. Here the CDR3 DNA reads TGTGCCAGCAGCCCCCAGGTCTCCTATAATTCACCCCTCCACTTT.

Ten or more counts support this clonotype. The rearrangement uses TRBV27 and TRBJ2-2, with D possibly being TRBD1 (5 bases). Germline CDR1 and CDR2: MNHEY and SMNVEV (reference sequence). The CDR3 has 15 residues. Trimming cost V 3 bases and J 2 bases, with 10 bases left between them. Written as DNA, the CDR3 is TGTGCCAGCAGTTTCGACAGAGTTAACACCGGGGAGCTGTTTTTT. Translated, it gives CASSFDRVNTGELFF.

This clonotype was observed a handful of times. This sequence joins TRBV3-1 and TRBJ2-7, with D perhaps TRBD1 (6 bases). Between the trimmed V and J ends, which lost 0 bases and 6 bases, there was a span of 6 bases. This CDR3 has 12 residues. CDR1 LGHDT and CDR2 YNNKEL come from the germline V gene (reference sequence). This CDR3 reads CASSQDRGEQYF. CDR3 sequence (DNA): TGTGCCAGCAGCCAAGACAGGGGCGAGCAGTACTTC.

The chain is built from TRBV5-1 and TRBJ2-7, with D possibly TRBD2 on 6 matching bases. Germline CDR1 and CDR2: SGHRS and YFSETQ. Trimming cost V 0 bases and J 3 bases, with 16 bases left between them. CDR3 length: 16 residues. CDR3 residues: CASSLAAAGLDYEQYF. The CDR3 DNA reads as TGCGCCAGCAGCTTGGCGGCGGCGGGGTTGGACTACGAGCAGTACTTC.

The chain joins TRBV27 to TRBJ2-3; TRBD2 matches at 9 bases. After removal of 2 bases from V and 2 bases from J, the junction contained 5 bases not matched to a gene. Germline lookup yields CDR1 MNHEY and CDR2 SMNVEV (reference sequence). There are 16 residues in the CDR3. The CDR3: CASSLRGTSPTDTQYF. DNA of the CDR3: TGTGCCAGCAGTTTACGGGGGACTAGCCCCACAGATACGCAGTATTTT.

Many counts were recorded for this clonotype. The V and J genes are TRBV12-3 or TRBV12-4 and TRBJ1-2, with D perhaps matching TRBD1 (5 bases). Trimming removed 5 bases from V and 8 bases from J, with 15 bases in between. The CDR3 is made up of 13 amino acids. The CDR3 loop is CASSTGTLTGYTF. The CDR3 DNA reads TGTGCCAGCAGTACCGGGACTCTTACGGGCTACACCTTC.

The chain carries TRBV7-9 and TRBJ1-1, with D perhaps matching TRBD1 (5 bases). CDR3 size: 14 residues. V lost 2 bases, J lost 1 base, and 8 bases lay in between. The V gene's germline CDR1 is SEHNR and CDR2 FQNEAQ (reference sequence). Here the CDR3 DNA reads TGTGCCAGCAGCTTACACGGGGGGAACACTGAAGCTTTCTTT. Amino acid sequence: CASSLHGGNTEAFF.

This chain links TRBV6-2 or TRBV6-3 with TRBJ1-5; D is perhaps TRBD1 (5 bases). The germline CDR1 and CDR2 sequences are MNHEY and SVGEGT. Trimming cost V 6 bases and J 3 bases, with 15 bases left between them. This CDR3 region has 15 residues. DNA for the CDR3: TGTGCCAGCAGCGGAGCGGAGGGACCCAATCAGCCCCAGCATTTT. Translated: CASSGAEGPNQPQHF.

CDR3 residues: CASSFGDNTDTQYF. DNA for the CDR3: TGCGCCAGCAGCTTTGGGGATAACACAGATACGCAGTATTTT. The chain is built from TRBV5-1 and TRBJ2-3, with D unresolved. Trimming pared 2 bases from V and 2 bases from J, leaving 9 bases between. Germline V gene sequence: CDR1 SGHRS, CDR2 YFSETQ. The CDR3 contains 14 residues.

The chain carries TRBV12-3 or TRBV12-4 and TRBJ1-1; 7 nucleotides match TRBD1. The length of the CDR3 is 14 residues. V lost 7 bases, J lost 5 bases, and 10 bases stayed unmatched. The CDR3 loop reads CASNQRQGATEAFF. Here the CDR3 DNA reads TGTGCCAGCAACCAAAGACAGGGAGCGACTGAAGCTTTCTTT.

As DNA, the CDR3 is TGTGCCAGCAGCCAATCCTTTAGCGGGAGCTCCTACGAGCAGTACTTC. This encodes CASSQSFSGSSYEQYF. The genes are TRBV4-2 and TRBJ2-7; 9 nucleotides match TRBD2. The CDR3 spans 16 residues. The trim removed 2 bases at V and 0 bases at J, leaving 5 bases unmatched. Germline CDR1 reads LGHNA; CDR2 reads YNFKEQ.

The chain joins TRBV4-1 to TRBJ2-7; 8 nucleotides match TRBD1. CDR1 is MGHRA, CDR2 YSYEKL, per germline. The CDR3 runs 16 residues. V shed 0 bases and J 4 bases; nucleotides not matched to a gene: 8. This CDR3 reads CASSQDSAGGRYEQYF. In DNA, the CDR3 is TGCGCCAGCAGCCAAGATTCGGCAGGGGGCAGGTACGAGCAGTACTTC.

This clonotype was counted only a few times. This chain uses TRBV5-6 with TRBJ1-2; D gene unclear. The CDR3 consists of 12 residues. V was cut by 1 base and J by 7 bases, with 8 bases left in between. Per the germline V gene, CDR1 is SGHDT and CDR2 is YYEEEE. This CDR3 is CASSLPGGGYTF. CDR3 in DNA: TGTGCCAGCAGCTTGCCCGGCGGTGGCTACACCTTC. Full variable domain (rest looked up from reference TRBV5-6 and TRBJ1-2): DAGVTQSPTHLIKTRGQQVTLRCSPKSGHDTVSWYQQALGQGPQFIFQYYEEEERQRGNFPDRFSGHQFPNYSSELNVNALLLGDSALYLCASSLPGGGYTFGSGTRLTVV.

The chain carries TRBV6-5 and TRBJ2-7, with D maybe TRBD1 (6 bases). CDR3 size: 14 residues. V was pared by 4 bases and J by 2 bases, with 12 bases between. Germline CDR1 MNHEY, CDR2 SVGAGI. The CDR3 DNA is TGTGCCAGCAGTTCCCGGACAGCTACCTACGAGCAGTACTTC. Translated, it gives CASSSRTATYEQYF.

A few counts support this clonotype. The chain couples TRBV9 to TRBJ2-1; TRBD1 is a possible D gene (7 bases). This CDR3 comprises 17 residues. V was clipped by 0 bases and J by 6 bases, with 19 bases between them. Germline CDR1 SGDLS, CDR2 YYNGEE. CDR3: CASSVVGQGGIGNEQFF. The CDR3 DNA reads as TGTGCCAGCAGCGTAGTGGGGCAGGGGGGAATAGGCAATGAGCAGTTCTTC.

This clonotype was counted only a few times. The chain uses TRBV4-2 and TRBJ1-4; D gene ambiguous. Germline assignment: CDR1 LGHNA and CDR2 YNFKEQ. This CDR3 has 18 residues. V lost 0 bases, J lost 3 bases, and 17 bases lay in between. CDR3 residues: CASSQDEGRRTPNEKLFF. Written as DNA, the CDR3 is TGTGCCAGCAGCCAAGATGAAGGGCGGCGGACTCCTAATGAAAAACTGTTTTTT.

The CDR3 spells CASSGQQTNEKLFF. The CDR3 nucleotides read TGTGCCAGCAGTGGACAGCAAACTAATGAAAAACTGTTTTTT. The chain employs TRBV6-1 and TRBJ1-4; D possibly corresponds to TRBD1 (5 bases). This CDR3 is built from 14 residues. The V gene lost 4 bases and the J gene lost 1 base, with 7 bases spanning the gap. Germline V gene lookup returns CDR1 MNHNS and CDR2 SASEGT.

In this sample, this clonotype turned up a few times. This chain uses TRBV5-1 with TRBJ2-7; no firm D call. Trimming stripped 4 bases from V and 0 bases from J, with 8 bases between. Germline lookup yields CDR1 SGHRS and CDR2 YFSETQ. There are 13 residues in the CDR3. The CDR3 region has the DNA TGCGCCAGCAGCCCTGTGGCCTCCTACGAGCAGTACTTC. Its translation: CASSPVASYEQYF. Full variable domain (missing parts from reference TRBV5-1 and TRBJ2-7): KAGVTQTPRYLIKTRGQQVTLSCSPISGHRSVSWYQQTPGQGLQFLFEYFSETQRNKGNFPGRFSGRQFSNSRSEMNVSTLELGDSALYLCASSPVASYEQYFGPGTRLTVT.

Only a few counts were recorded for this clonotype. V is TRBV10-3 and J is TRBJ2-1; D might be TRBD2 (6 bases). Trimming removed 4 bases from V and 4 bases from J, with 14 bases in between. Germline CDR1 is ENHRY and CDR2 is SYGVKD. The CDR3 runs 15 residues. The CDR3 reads CAISAAGLEYNEQFF. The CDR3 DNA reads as TGTGCCATCAGTGCGGCGGGACTTGAGTACAATGAGCAGTTCTTC.

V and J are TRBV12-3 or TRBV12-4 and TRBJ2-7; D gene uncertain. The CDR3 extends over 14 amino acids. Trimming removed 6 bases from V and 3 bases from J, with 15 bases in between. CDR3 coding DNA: TGTGCCAGCAGCCCCGGTCCGGGCGTCTACGAGCAGTACTTC. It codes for CASSPGPGVYEQYF.